The 32 T cell receptor beta chains below all came from one sample that was sequenced in a study of T cells after yellow fever vaccination. MiXCR, run by TCRdb on the 5' RACE reads, gives a single entry per CDR3 protein. The profile covers 500,000 to 650,000 distinct CDR3 sequences, with about 15% appearing a single time and roughly 17% taken by the ten largest. Sequenced here: PBMCs, sampled 4 to 6 days after the first yellow fever vaccination. The source is a young man who received the YFV17D yellow fever vaccine.

As DNA, the CDR3 is TGTGCCAGCAGCTTAAGGGCTAACTACGAGCAGTACTTC. Translation: CASSLRANYEQYF. This chain uses TRBV7-3 with TRBJ2-7; no clear D gene. CDR3 length equals 13 residues. Trimming removed 1 base from V and 3 bases from J, with 7 bases in between. CDR1 and CDR2 from the germline V gene are SGHTA and FQGTGA.

This clonotype has just a few counts. This chain connects TRBV5-1 to TRBJ2-5; D may match TRBD1 or TRBD2 (5 bases each). The length of the CDR3 is 12 residues. V lost 6 bases, J lost 9 bases, and 15 bases lay in between. Germline CDR1 is SGHRS and CDR2 is YFSETQ. DNA for the CDR3: TGCGCCAGCAACGAGGGGTTCTCGGCCCAGTACTTC. Amino acid sequence: CASNEGFSAQYF.

The J gene is TRBJ2-7, the V gene TRBV28, with 11 nucleotides matching TRBD2. V shed 6 bases, J shed 6 bases, and the junction held 10 bases outside the gene matches. The CDR3 totals 15 residues. The germline CDR1 and CDR2 sequences are MDHEN and SYDVKM. The CDR3 region is CASSSETSGESEQYV. DNA for the CDR3: TGTGCCAGCAGCTCCGAGACTAGCGGGGAATCCGAGCAGTACGTC.

This clonotype was detected a few times. The chain couples TRBV12-3 or TRBV12-4 to TRBJ2-2; D is ambiguous. The CDR3 has 15 amino acids. V lost 3 bases and J lost 6, with 14 bases in between. CDR3: CASSFRAPQAGELFF. CDR3 nucleotide sequence: TGTGCCAGCAGTTTCCGGGCCCCCCAGGCCGGGGAGCTGTTTTTT.

The chain links TRBV7-2 to TRBJ1-6; TRBD1 is a possible D gene (5 bases). V shed 5 bases and J shed 5 bases, with 16 bases lying between them. The CDR3 covers 16 residues. The germline V gene has CDR1 SGHTA and CDR2 FQGNSA. CDR3 sequence: CASSLAGTQHNSPLHF. The CDR3 coding sequence is TGTGCCAGCAGCCTTGCCGGGACCCAGCATAATTCACCCCTCCACTTT.

This clonotype was observed a few times. The V and J genes are TRBV4-3 and TRBJ2-1; the D is unclear. This CDR3 has 16 residues. V lost 0 bases and J lost 0, with 9 bases in between. The germline CDR1 and CDR2 sequences are LGHNA and YSLEER. CDR3 nucleotides: TGCGCCAGCAGCCAAGAATGGTCCAGCTCCTACAATGAGCAGTTCTTC. This codes for CASSQEWSSSYNEQFF.

This chain uses TRBV11-1 with TRBJ1-2, with 10 bases matching TRBD1. V gave up 4 bases and J gave up 2 bases; unmatched junction bases: 13. Germline V gene sequence: CDR1 SGHAT, CDR2 FQDESV (reference sequence). This CDR3 region has 18 residues. In DNA form, the CDR3 reads TGTGCCAGCAGCTCTGACAGGGGGCAAGGCGAAGCGAACTATGGCTACACCTTC. Protein: CASSSDRGQGEANYGYTF. Drawing the rest from reference TRBV11-1 and TRBJ1-2, the complete variable domain is EAEVAQSPRYKITEKSQAVAFWCDPISGHATLYWYRQILGQGPELLVQFQDESVVDDSQLPKDRFSAERLKGVDSTLKIQPAELGDSAMYLCASSSDRGQGEANYGYTFGSGTRLTVV.

This clonotype was observed a few times. The chain joins TRBV3-1 to TRBJ1-5, with D perhaps TRBD1 (6 bases). Per germline, CDR1 LGHDT and CDR2 YNNKEL (reference sequence). V lost 3 bases, J lost 8 bases, and 11 bases lay in between. The CDR3 loop spans 13 amino acids. CDR3 coding DNA: TGTGCCAGCAGCCAGCTAACAGGGAAGCCCCAGCATTTT. It yields the protein CASSQLTGKPQHF.

The table lists this clonotype with a few counts. The chain recombines TRBV5-5 with TRBJ2-7; D is possibly TRBD2 (6 bases). The V end lost 5 bases, the J end lost 3 bases, and 12 bases lay between the germline ends. The CDR3 length is 13 residues. Germline V gives CDR1 SGHKS, CDR2 YYEKEE (reference sequence). This CDR3 is CASSWDWGYEQYF. The DNA for the CDR3 is TGTGCCAGCAGTTGGGACTGGGGCTACGAGCAGTACTTC.

The chain combines TRBV10-3 with TRBJ1-1; TRBD1 aligns across 8 bases. Trimming removed 8 bases from V and 11 bases from J; junction bases left unmatched: 10. The V gene's germline CDR1 is ENHRY and CDR2 SYGVKD. The CDR3 extends over 12 amino acids. The CDR3 DNA is TGTGCCATCCGTGGGGGACAGGATCGGGCTTTCTTT. Encoded protein: CAIRGGQDRAFF.

This chain uses TRBV4-1 with TRBJ2-1, with 10 bases identical to TRBD2. CDR1 is MGHRA and CDR2 is YSYEKL in the germline V gene. The J segment lost 5 bases and the V segment lost 0 bases, leaving 7 bases of the junction unmatched. The CDR3 consists of 17 residues. CDR3 sequence reads: CASSQEPTSGANNEQFF. The CDR3, as DNA: TGCGCCAGCAGCCAAGAACCAACTAGCGGGGCCAACAATGAGCAGTTCTTC.

The chain carries TRBV6-1 and TRBJ1-3; no clear D. The CDR3 loop spans 16 amino acids. CDR1 is MNHNS and CDR2 is SASEGT in the germline V gene. Trimming stripped 10 bases from V and 1 base from J, with 20 bases between. CDR3 loop: CATSSGRGASGNTIYF. CDR3 coding DNA: TGTGCCACCTCCTCGGGTCGGGGTGCGTCTGGAAACACCATATATTTT.

This clonotype showed up just a few times. The rearrangement joins TRBV3-1 to TRBJ2-1, with 7 bases lining up with TRBD2. Per the germline V gene, CDR1 is LGHDT and CDR2 is YNNKEL (reference sequence). This CDR3 spans 15 amino acids. The junction had 3 bases not matched to a gene; V was cut back by 0 bases and J by 4 bases. The CDR3 spells CASSQDGGRYNEQFF. In DNA, the CDR3 is TGTGCCAGCAGCCAAGATGGCGGGAGATACAATGAGCAGTTCTTC.

V gene TRBV4-3 combines with J gene TRBJ2-1; D may match TRBD1 or TRBD2 (5 bases each). The CDR3 is 20 amino acids. Germline V gene sequence: CDR1 LGHNA, CDR2 YSLEER. V lost 1 base and J 2 bases, leaving 24 bases between the germline ends. CDR3 in DNA: TGCGCCAGCAGCCAAGGCGGCACCGAGGGACCCAGTGGGGCCTACAATGAGCAGTTCTTC. Translating it yields CASSQGGTEGPSGAYNEQFF.

This clonotype was seen a handful of times. The rearrangement links TRBV6-5 to TRBJ2-3, with a possible D match to TRBD1 (5 bases). This CDR3 has 16 amino acids. Germline-derived CDR1 and CDR2 are MNHEY and SVGAGI. Trimming pared 0 bases from V and 0 bases from J, leaving 10 bases between. Written as DNA, the CDR3 is TGTGCCAGCAGTTACTCGGGCAGGGCCAGCACAGATACGCAGTATTTT. Translating gives CASSYSGRASTDTQYF.

CDR3 region: CSVGGGERDTQYF. CDR3 in DNA: TGCAGCGTTGGGGGGGGGGAAAGAGATACGCAGTATTTT. The chain combines TRBV29-1 with TRBJ2-3; 7 nucleotides match TRBD2. This CDR3 has 13 amino acids. Trimming cost V 4 bases and J 5 bases; bases outside gene matches: 6. The germline V gene encodes CDR1 SQVTM and CDR2 ANQGSEA.

This clonotype showed up many times. The chain couples TRBV12-3 or TRBV12-4 to TRBJ2-2, with a tentative D call TRBD1 (5 bases). This CDR3 region has 14 residues. The germline V and J ends were trimmed by 7 bases and 1 base, with 10 bases remaining between them. Written as DNA, the CDR3 is TGTGCCAGCATCCTCACAGGGAACACCGGGGAGCTGTTTTTT. Encoded protein: CASILTGNTGELFF.

This clonotype occurred a few times. V usage is TRBV7-9 and J usage is TRBJ1-5; possible D gene TRBD1, 5 bases. V lost 6 bases and J 5 bases, leaving 14 bases between the germline ends. In germline, CDR1 is SEHNR, CDR2 FQNEAQ (reference sequence). This CDR3 contains 14 residues. CDR3 DNA sequence: TGTGCCAGCAGTGGGCAGGGTGAGGATCAGCCCCAGCATTTT. Amino acids: CASSGQGEDQPQHF.

J is TRBJ1-1 and V is TRBV6-1; D possibly corresponds to TRBD1 (6 bases). This CDR3 region has 13 residues. Trimming stripped 6 bases from V and 10 bases from J, with 18 bases between. Germline V gene sequence: CDR1 MNHNS, CDR2 SASEGT. CDR3 residues: CASSPPGTKGAFF. The CDR3 DNA is TGTGCCAGCAGCCCACCCGGGACAAAAGGAGCTTTCTTT.

The chain couples TRBV4-3 to TRBJ2-1, with TRBD2 identical over 8 bases. The CDR3 sequence is 14 residues long. The germline V gene encodes CDR1 LGHNA and CDR2 YSLEER. The junction had 13 bases not matched to a gene; V was cut back by 8 bases and J by 10 bases. This CDR3 reads CASGAGARLGEQFF. The CDR3 DNA follows: TGCGCCAGCGGAGCGGGGGCGCGCCTTGGGGAGCAGTTCTTC.

The chain has TRBV10-3 and TRBJ1-4, with TRBD1 as a possible D gene (6 bases). CDR3 length equals 12 residues. V dropped 10 bases and J dropped 5 bases, with 11 bases sitting between them. Per the germline V gene, CDR1 is ENHRY and CDR2 is SYGVKD. The CDR3 sequence is CATGQPNEKLFF. In nucleotides, the CDR3 is TGTGCCACAGGACAGCCGAATGAAAAACTGTTTTTT.

This clonotype appeared a few times. The chain employs TRBV5-1 and TRBJ1-3; 8 nucleotides match TRBD1. The ends lost 0 bases at V and 6 bases at J; junction bases unmatched: 2. The germline CDR1 and CDR2 sequences are SGHRS and YFSETQ. The CDR3 covers 14 residues. The CDR3 reads CASSLGTGQNTIYF. The CDR3 DNA sequence: TGCGCCAGCAGCTTGGGGACAGGGCAAAACACCATATATTTT.

This clonotype was observed at least ten times. This chain links TRBV4-3 with TRBJ1-6; the D is unclear. The CDR3 totals 13 residues. The ends were cut back, 4 bases at V and 6 bases at J, with 7 bases in the middle. Germline V gene data show CDR1 as LGHNA and CDR2 as YSLEER. The CDR3 nucleotides read TGCGCCAGCAGCCTGACTAGTAATTCACCCCTCCACTTT. Amino acid sequence: CASSLTSNSPLHF.

This clonotype was counted only a few times. The chain links TRBV7-8 to TRBJ2-7; D is ambiguous. V lost 5 bases and J lost 1, with 12 bases in between. Germline CDR1 is SGHVS and CDR2 is FQNEAQ. CDR3 length: 14 residues. CDR3 DNA sequence: TGTGCCAGCAGCCACGGTCCCAGTTCCTACGAGCAGTACTTC. It codes for CASSHGPSSYEQYF.

V is TRBV20-1 and J is TRBJ2-3, with D possibly matching TRBD2 (5 bases). V gave up 5 bases and J gave up 6 bases, with 12 bases separating them. Per the germline V gene, CDR1 is DFQATT and CDR2 is SNEGSKA (reference sequence). The CDR3 spans 12 residues. The CDR3 protein is CSAPGILDTQYF. CDR3 DNA sequence: TGCAGTGCTCCCGGGATCCTTGATACGCAGTATTTT.

The J gene is TRBJ1-2, the V gene TRBV5-1; D is undetermined. This CDR3 has 15 residues. Germline CDR1 is SGHRS and CDR2 is YFSETQ. Trimming took 2 bases from V and 5 from J, leaving 16 bases between them. The CDR3 region has the DNA TGCGCCAGCAGCTTTGATGTTGGACCAAATTATGGCTACACCTTC. Translated, it gives CASSFDVGPNYGYTF. Together with reference TRBV5-1 and TRBJ1-2, the CDR3 gives the full variable domain: KAGVTQTPRYLIKTRGQQVTLSCSPISGHRSVSWYQQTPGQGLQFLFEYFSETQRNKGNFPGRFSGRQFSNSRSEMNVSTLELGDSALYLCASSFDVGPNYGYTFGSGTRLTVV.

CDR3 nucleotides: TGTGCCAGCAGCCAAACTACGACAGAGCCTAACACCGGGGAGCTGTTTTTT. Residues: CASSQTTTEPNTGELFF. This chain joins TRBV3-1 and TRBJ2-2; D is perhaps TRBD1 (5 bases). The CDR3 has 17 residues. In germline, CDR1 is LGHDT, CDR2 YNNKEL (reference sequence). Trimming took off 2 bases at V and 2 bases at J, with 15 bases between the two ends.

This clonotype was detected only a few times. The chain joins TRBV2 to TRBJ2-5, with 15 bases that match TRBD2. The V segment lost 7 bases and the J segment 5 bases; nucleotides outside the gene matches: 11. Looked up from germline, CDR1 is SNHLY and CDR2 is FYNNEI. This CDR3 is 17 amino acids long. The CDR3 DNA follows: TGTGCCAGCACCGGGGGACTAGCGGGGGGAACTTGGGAGACCCAGTACTTC. This gives the protein CASTGGLAGGTWETQYF.

The J gene is TRBJ2-7, the V gene TRBV6-2 or TRBV6-3; 7 bases line up with TRBD2. V was pared by 5 bases and J by 6 bases, with 13 bases of the junction left unmatched. Germline values: CDR1 MNHEY, CDR2 SVGEGT. The CDR3 loop spans 15 amino acids. CDR3 region: CASSIKRGTNSEQYV. The DNA of the CDR3 is TGTGCCAGCAGTATTAAGCGAGGGACTAACAGCGAGCAGTACGTC.

The chain links TRBV5-6 to TRBJ2-2, with D possibly being TRBD2 (6 bases). With 0 bases removed from V and 6 bases from J, the gap between germline ends came to 9 bases. Germline V gives CDR1 SGHDT, CDR2 YYEEEE. This CDR3 region has 14 residues. The CDR3 sequence is CASSLGGDAGELFF. In DNA, the CDR3 is TGTGCCAGCAGCTTGGGCGGGGATGCCGGGGAGCTGTTTTTT.

The sample holds a few counts of this clonotype. The rearrangement uses TRBV4-3 and TRBJ2-3; D possibly matches TRBD1 or TRBD2 (7 bases each). The ends were cut back, 6 bases at V and 1 base at J, with 14 bases in the middle. The CDR3 contains 15 residues. Germline V gives CDR1 LGHNA, CDR2 YSLEER. The DNA of the CDR3 is TGCGCCAGCAGTGCAGGGGGGGGAGGCACAGATACGCAGTATTTT. It translates to CASSAGGGGTDTQYF.

This clonotype occurred many times. The rearrangement links TRBV6-1 to TRBJ2-1, with a tentative D call TRBD1 (6 bases). V shed 5 bases and J shed 7 bases, with 24 bases lying between them. The V gene's germline CDR1 is MNHNS and CDR2 SASEGT. The CDR3 contains 17 residues. The CDR3 region is CASSLRNRAASENEQFF. CDR3 in DNA: TGTGCCAGCAGTCTTAGAAACAGGGCCGCAAGTGAGAATGAGCAGTTCTTC.